These 24 T cell receptor beta chains came from one sample sequenced in a study of shared clonotypes between healthy human individuals. The table came from immunoSEQ multiplex PCR; TCRdb's copy has only in-frame clones and leaves some out. Here the sample spans roughly 1.4 million clones, approximately 98.5% being singletons. Sequencing input: naive CD4+ T cells sorted from blood. Subset described: CD45RA+ positively selected. The receptors stem from a man under 40 in good health.

CDR3 sequence: CASSSTSGRNPYNEQFF. CDR3 DNA sequence: TGTGCCAGCAGCTCTACTAGCGGGAGGAATCCCTACAATGAGCAGTTCTTC. The chain uses TRBV11-2 and TRBJ2-1; 12 nucleotides agree with TRBD2. The V gene's germline CDR1 is SGHAT and CDR2 FQNNGV. V lost 4 bases to trimming and J lost 2 bases; unmatched junction nucleotides: 6. This CDR3 has 17 amino acids.

The rearrangement uses TRBV10-2 and TRBJ2-1; 13 positions match TRBD2. Germline loops: CDR1 WSHSY, CDR2 SAAADI. J was trimmed by 3 bases and V by 5 bases; bases with no gene match: 4. The CDR3 extends over 16 amino acids. CDR3 amino acids: CASSSGLAGNYNEQFF. In DNA, the CDR3 is TGCGCCAGCAGTTCGGGACTAGCGGGAAACTACAATGAGCAGTTCTTC.

The gene calls are TRBV7-3 and TRBJ2-1; 10 nucleotides line up with TRBD2. In germline, CDR1 is SGHTA, CDR2 FQGTGA. Unmatched junction bases numbered 10, after V lost 5 bases and J lost 9 bases. There are 15 residues in the CDR3. For the CDR3, the DNA is TGTGCCAGCAGCACCACTAGCGGGACCCCCGGTGAGCAGTTCTTC. It codes for CASSTTSGTPGEQFF.

The J gene is TRBJ1-2, the V gene TRBV10-3, with D possibly TRBD1 on 6 matching bases. Trimming took off 0 bases at V and 3 bases at J, with 8 bases between the two ends. This CDR3 has 14 amino acids. The germline V gene encodes CDR1 ENHRY and CDR2 SYGVKD. The CDR3 spells CAISESGGHYGYTF. Written as DNA, the CDR3 is TGTGCCATCAGTGAGTCAGGGGGTCACTATGGCTACACCTTC.

The chain joins TRBV7-9 to TRBJ2-1; 8 bases map to TRBD2. Per germline, CDR1 SEHNR and CDR2 FQNEAQ (reference sequence). CDR3 length: 15 amino acids. With V trimmed by 6 bases and J by 8 bases, 12 bases remained unmatched. CDR3 nucleotides: TGTGCCAGCAGTAAGAGCGGGAGCCAAATTGATGAGCAGTTCTTC. Translating gives CASSKSGSQIDEQFF.

This sequence joins TRBV18 and TRBJ2-1; TRBD2 aligns across 8 bases. V dropped 2 bases and J dropped 9; count of bases not matched to a gene: 12. From germline, CDR1 is KGHSH and CDR2 LQKENI. This CDR3 comprises 16 residues. CDR3 coding DNA: TGTGCCAGCTCACCAACATCCGCGGGGGGCACCGGTGAGCAGTTCTTC. Translating it yields CASSPTSAGGTGEQFF.

V is TRBV10-1 and J is TRBJ2-1; the match to TRBD2 covers 11 bases. After removal of 10 bases from V and 9 bases from J, the junction contained 14 bases not matched to a gene. This CDR3 has 15 amino acids. Germline loops: CDR1 WNHNN, CDR2 SYGVQD (reference sequence). The CDR3 loop reads CATNSPASGRIEQFF. CDR3 DNA sequence: TGCGCCACCAATTCCCCCGCTAGCGGGAGGATTGAGCAGTTCTTC.

The chain carries TRBV15 and TRBJ2-5; 9 bases align to TRBD1. Trimming removed 2 bases from V and 5 bases from J; junction bases left unmatched: 12. This CDR3 contains 17 residues. Germline CDR1 reads LNHNV; CDR2 reads YYDKDF (reference sequence). This chain's CDR3 is CATSRPTWTGVEETQYF. CDR3 bases: TGTGCCACCAGCAGACCTACCTGGACAGGGGTCGAGGAGACCCAGTACTTC.

The V call is TRBV7-8, the J call TRBJ2-1, with 13 bases lining up with TRBD2. Trimming took 5 bases from V and 4 from J; bases not matched to a gene: 14. There are 19 residues in the CDR3. Germline values: CDR1 SGHVS, CDR2 FQNEAQ. The CDR3, as DNA: TGTGCCAGCAGCCGCAGACTAGCGGGAGGCCCAGGAGGATACAATGAGCAGTTCTTC. It translates to CASSRRLAGGPGGYNEQFF.

The chain couples TRBV5-1 to TRBJ2-3, with 10 positions matching TRBD2. After removal of 5 bases from V and 2 bases from J, the junction contained 5 bases not matched to a gene. The CDR3 runs to 15 residues. Germline values: CDR1 SGHRS, CDR2 YFSETQ. DNA for the CDR3: TGCGCCAGCAGGCCTACTAGCGGGGCCACAGATACGCAGTATTTT. It specifies CASRPTSGATDTQYF.

V usage is TRBV6-5 and J usage is TRBJ1-3; D remains ambiguous. Germline values: CDR1 MNHEY, CDR2 SVGAGI. The V and J ends lost 6 bases and 0 bases respectively, with 6 bases between them. This CDR3 comprises 13 residues. The DNA for the CDR3 is TGTGCCAGCAGGACGAGCTCTGGAAACACCATATATTTT. Translated, it gives CASRTSSGNTIYF.

The chain joins TRBV5-1 to TRBJ1-1, with D possibly matching TRBD1 (5 bases). The germline V gene has CDR1 SGHRS and CDR2 YFSETQ. Between the trimmed V and J ends, which lost 4 bases and 5 bases, there was a span of 24 bases. The CDR3 spans 17 residues. CDR3 in amino acids: CASSIGTQSRANTEAFF. For the CDR3, the DNA is TGCGCCAGCAGCATAGGCACGCAATCCAGGGCAAATACTGAAGCTTTCTTT.

This clone occurred once. The chain carries TRBV11-2 and TRBJ2-7; 8 bases are a match to TRBD1. V lost 5 bases, J lost 5 bases, and 11 bases stayed unmatched. The CDR3 extends over 15 amino acids. Germline V gives CDR1 SGHAT, CDR2 FQNNGV. CDR3 region: CASSPSRQGTHEQYF. DNA for the CDR3: TGTGCCAGCAGCCCATCCAGACAGGGGACCCACGAGCAGTACTTC.

V is TRBV11-3 and J is TRBJ2-7; the D is unclear. Germline assignment: CDR1 SGHNT and CDR2 YENEEA. This CDR3 region has 14 residues. The germline V and J ends were trimmed by 8 bases and 2 bases, with 16 bases remaining between them. The CDR3 here is CASQWARNTYEQYF. The CDR3 region has the DNA TGTGCCAGCCAGTGGGCCAGAAACACCTACGAGCAGTACTTC.

The V gene is TRBV28, the J gene TRBJ2-7; the match to TRBD1 covers 8 bases. The CDR3 covers 15 residues. CDR1 and CDR2 (germline): MDHEN, SYDVKM. J was trimmed by 0 bases and V by 6 bases; bases with no gene match: 7. The CDR3 DNA sequence: TGTGCCAGCAGAGGACAGGGACGTTTCTCCTACGAGCAGTACTTC. Its protein is CASRGQGRFSYEQYF.

CDR3 residues: CASSPTTGAYNEQFF. The DNA of the CDR3 is TGTGCCAGCAGTCCCACGACAGGGGCTTACAATGAGCAGTTCTTC. The genes are TRBV2 and TRBJ2-1, with 8 bases aligning to TRBD1. V shed 5 bases, J shed 4 bases, and the junction held 7 bases outside the gene matches. The length of the CDR3 is 15 residues. CDR1 and CDR2 (germline): SNHLY, FYNNEI.

This clone was found once. The rearrangement joins TRBV7-9 to TRBJ2-7; tentative D call: TRBD1 (6 bases). The CDR3 consists of 13 residues. V gave up 5 bases and J gave up 3 bases, with 11 bases separating them. The germline V gene encodes CDR1 SEHNR and CDR2 FQNEAQ (reference sequence). The CDR3 DNA sequence: TGTGCCAGCAGCGAGGGACACCTCTACGAGCAGTACTTC. It translates to CASSEGHLYEQYF.

This chain joins TRBV6-5 and TRBJ1-1; no clear D. The CDR3 spans 12 residues. The germline V gene has CDR1 MNHEY and CDR2 SVGAGI. The V end lost 2 bases, the J end lost 7 bases, and 8 bases lay between the germline ends. The CDR3 region has the DNA TGTGCCAGCAGTTACATCGGGGATGAAGCTTTCTTT. The encoded protein is CASSYIGDEAFF.

This chain links TRBV7-3 with TRBJ2-7; 7 bases map to TRBD1. Germline values: CDR1 SGHTA, CDR2 FQGTGA. The length of the CDR3 is 16 residues. J lost 3 bases, V lost 1 base, and 9 bases had no gene match. CDR3: CASSLKPLGTVYEQYF. The CDR3 DNA reads as TGTGCCAGCAGCTTAAAGCCGCTTGGGACAGTCTACGAGCAGTACTTC.

This sequence joins TRBV11-2 and TRBJ2-2; the match to TRBD2 covers 10 bases. Per the germline V gene, CDR1 is SGHAT and CDR2 is FQNNGV. This CDR3 is 17 amino acids long. The J segment lost 3 bases and the V segment lost 2 bases, leaving 6 bases of the junction unmatched. The CDR3 spells CASSLMTSGLYTGELFF. The CDR3 nucleotides are TGTGCCAGCAGCTTAATGACTAGCGGGTTATACACCGGGGAGCTGTTTTTT. Using reference TRBV11-2 and TRBJ2-2 for the parts outside the CDR3, the full variable domain is EAGVAQSPRYKIIEKRQSVAFWCNPISGHATLYWYQQILGQGPKLLIQFQNNGVVDDSQLPKDRFSAERLKGVDSTLKIQPAKLEDSAVYLCASSLMTSGLYTGELFFGEGSRLTVL.

This chain joins TRBV6-1 and TRBJ1-1; TRBD1 matches 10 bases. The CDR3 is 12 residues long. Germline V gene sequence: CDR1 MNHNS, CDR2 SASEGT. The CDR3 sequence: CAAGQGFTEAFF. The CDR3 DNA reads as TGTGCGGCGGGACAGGGGTTCACTGAAGCTTTCTTT.

The chain is built from TRBV7-2 and TRBJ2-4; D tentatively fits TRBD1 or TRBD2 (6 bases each). From germline, CDR1 is SGHTA and CDR2 FQGNSA. CDR3 length equals 14 residues. Trimming shortened V by 3 bases and J by 4 bases, and 10 bases separated the two germline ends. CDR3 amino acids: CASSLLGGKNIQYF. CDR3 coding DNA: TGTGCCAGCAGCTTGTTAGGGGGGAAAAACATTCAGTACTTC.

This clone was picked up one time. The chain recombines TRBV4-3 with TRBJ2-3; 9 nucleotides agree with TRBD1. V was clipped by 0 bases and J by 6 bases; unmatched bases: 10. CDR1 and CDR2 from the germline V gene are LGHNA and YSLEER. This CDR3 is 17 amino acids long. CDR3 residues: CASSQDPVQGAADTQYF. In DNA, the CDR3 is TGCGCCAGCAGCCAAGACCCGGTACAGGGGGCGGCGGATACGCAGTATTTT.

DNA for the CDR3: TGTGCCACCAGCAGAGATAGAGGACAGAACAATGAGCAGTTCTTC. It codes for CATSRDRGQNNEQFF. V is TRBV15 and J is TRBJ2-1, with D possibly matching TRBD1 (6 bases). CDR1 and CDR2 from the germline V gene are LNHNV and YYDKDF (reference sequence). The V and J ends lost 0 bases and 5 bases respectively, with 11 bases between them. The length of the CDR3 is 15 residues.